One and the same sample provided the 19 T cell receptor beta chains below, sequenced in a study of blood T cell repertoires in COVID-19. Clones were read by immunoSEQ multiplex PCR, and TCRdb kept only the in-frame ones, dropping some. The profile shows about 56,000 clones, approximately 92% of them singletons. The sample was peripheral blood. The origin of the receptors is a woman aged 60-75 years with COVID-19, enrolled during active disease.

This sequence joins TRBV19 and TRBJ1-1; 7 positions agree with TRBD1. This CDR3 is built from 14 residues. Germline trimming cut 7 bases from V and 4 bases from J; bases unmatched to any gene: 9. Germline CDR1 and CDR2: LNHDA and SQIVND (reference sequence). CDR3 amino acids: CASTHGYRGTEAFF. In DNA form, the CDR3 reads TGTGCCAGTACCCACGGCTACAGGGGCACTGAAGCTTTCTTT.

The CDR3 spells CASSLSGSFGTQYF. The CDR3 nucleotides read TGTGCCAGCAGTCTAAGCGGGAGCTTCGGGACCCAGTACTTC. The chain is built from TRBV28 and TRBJ2-5; 8 positions match TRBD2. Trimming cost V 5 bases and J 7 bases; bases outside gene matches: 9. This CDR3 is built from 14 residues. Germline V gene data show CDR1 as MDHEN and CDR2 as SYDVKM.

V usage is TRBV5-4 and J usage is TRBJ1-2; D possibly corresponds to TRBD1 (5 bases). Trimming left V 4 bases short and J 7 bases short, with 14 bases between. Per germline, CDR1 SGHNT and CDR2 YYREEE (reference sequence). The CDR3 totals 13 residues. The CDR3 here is CASSPSGVSGYTF. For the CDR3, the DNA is TGTGCCAGCAGCCCATCGGGGGTCTCTGGCTACACCTTC.

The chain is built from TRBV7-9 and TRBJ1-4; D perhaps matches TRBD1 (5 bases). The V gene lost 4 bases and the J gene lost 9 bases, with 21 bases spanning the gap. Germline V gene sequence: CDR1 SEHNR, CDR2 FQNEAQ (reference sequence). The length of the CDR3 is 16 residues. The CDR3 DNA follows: TGTGCCAGCAGCTCCGTTGCGGGACCGAGAGTGAAAAAACTGTTTTTT. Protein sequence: CASSSVAGPRVKKLFF.

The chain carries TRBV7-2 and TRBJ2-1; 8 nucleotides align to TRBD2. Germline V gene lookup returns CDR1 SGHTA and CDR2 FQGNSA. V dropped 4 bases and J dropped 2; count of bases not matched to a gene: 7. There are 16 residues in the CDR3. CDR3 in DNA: TGTGCCAGCAGCTCCCGTGGTAGCGGGACCTACAATGAGCAGTTCTTC. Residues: CASSSRGSGTYNEQFF.

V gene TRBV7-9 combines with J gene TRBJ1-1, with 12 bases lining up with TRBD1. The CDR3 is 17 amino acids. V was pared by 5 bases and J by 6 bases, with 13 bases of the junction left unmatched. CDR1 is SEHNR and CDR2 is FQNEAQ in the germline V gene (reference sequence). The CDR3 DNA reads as TGTGCCAGCAGCCACCGGGACAGGGGGCGAAAGCGCTCTGAAGCTTTCTTT. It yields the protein CASSHRDRGRKRSEAFF. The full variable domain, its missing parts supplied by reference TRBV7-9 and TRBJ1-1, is DTGVSQNPRHKITKRGQNVTFRCDPISEHNRLYWYRQTLGQGPEFLTYFQNEAQLEKSRLLSDRFSAERPKGSFSTLEIQRTEQGDSAMYLCASSHRDRGRKRSEAFFGQGTRLTVV.

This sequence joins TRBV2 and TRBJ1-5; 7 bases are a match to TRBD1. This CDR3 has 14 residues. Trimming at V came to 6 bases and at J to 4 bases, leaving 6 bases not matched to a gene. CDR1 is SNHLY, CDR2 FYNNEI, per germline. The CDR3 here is CASRGDSRNQPQHF. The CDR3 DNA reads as TGTGCCAGCAGAGGGGACAGCCGAAATCAGCCCCAGCATTTT.

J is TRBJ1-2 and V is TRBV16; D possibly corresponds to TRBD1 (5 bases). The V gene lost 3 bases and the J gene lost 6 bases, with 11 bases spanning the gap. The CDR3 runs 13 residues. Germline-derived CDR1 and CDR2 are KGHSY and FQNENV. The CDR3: CASSHRTIDGYTF. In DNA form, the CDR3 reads TGTGCCAGCAGCCATCGGACAATCGATGGCTACACCTTC. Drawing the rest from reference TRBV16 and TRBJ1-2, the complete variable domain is GEEVAQTPKHLVRGEGQKAKLYCAPIKGHSYVFWYQQVLKNEFKFLISFQNENVFDETGMPKERFSAKCLPNSPCSLEIQATKLEDSAVYFCASSHRTIDGYTFGSGTRLTVV.

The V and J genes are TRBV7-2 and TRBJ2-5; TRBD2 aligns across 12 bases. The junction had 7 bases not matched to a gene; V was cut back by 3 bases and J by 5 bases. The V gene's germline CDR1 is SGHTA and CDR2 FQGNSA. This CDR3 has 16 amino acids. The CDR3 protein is CASSLTSGGLRETQYF. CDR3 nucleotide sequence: TGTGCCAGCAGCTTGACTAGCGGGGGCCTAAGGGAGACCCAGTACTTC.

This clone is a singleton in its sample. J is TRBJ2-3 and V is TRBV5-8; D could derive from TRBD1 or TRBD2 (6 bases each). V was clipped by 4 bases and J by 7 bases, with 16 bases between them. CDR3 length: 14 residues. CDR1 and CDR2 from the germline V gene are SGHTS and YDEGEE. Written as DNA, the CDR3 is TGTGCCAGCAGCATGGGGGGCGTGGAGAATACGCAGTATTTT. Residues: CASSMGGVENTQYF.

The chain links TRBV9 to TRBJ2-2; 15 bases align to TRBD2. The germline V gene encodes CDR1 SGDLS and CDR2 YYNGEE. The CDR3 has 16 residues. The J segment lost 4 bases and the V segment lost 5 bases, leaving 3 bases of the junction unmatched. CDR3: CASRGLAGGGTGELFF. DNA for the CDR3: TGTGCCAGCAGAGGACTAGCGGGAGGGGGCACCGGGGAGCTGTTTTTT.

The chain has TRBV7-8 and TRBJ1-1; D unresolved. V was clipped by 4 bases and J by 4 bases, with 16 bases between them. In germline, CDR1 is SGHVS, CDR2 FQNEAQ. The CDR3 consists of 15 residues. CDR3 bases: TGTGCCAGCAGCTACGGGGTCCAGACGCCCACTGAAGCTTTCTTT. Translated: CASSYGVQTPTEAFF.

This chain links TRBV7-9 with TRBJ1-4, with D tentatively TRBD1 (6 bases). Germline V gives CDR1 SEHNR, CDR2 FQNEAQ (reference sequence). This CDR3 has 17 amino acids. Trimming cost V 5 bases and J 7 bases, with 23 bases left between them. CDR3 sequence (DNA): TGTGCCAGCAGCGCGTCCACCCGGGGGGCGCGGCGTGAAAAACTGTTTTTT. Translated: CASSASTRGARREKLFF.

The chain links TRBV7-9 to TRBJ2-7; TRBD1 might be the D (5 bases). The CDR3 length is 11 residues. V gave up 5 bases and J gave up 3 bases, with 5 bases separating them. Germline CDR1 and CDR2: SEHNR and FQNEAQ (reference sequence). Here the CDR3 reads CASSDSYEQYF. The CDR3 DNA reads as TGTGCCAGCAGCGACAGCTACGAGCAGTACTTC.

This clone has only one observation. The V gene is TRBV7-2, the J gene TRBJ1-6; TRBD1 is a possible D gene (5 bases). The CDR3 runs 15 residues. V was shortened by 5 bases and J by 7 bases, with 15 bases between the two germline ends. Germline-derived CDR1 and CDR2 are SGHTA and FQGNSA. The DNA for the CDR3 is TGTGCCAGCAGCCCAGGGCGGACGGCAAATTCACCCCTCCACTTT. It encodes CASSPGRTANSPLHF.

This CDR3 reads CASIHHSTGKAFF. The CDR3 DNA reads as TGTGCCAGCATCCATCATTCGACAGGGAAAGCTTTCTTT. The rearrangement uses TRBV25-1 and TRBJ1-1; 7 nucleotides line up with TRBD1. This CDR3 has 13 residues. Per the germline V gene, CDR1 is MGHDK and CDR2 is SYGVNS. Trimming removed 7 bases from V and 9 bases from J; junction bases left unmatched: 11.

In nucleotides, the CDR3 is TGTGCCAGCAGCCCCGACAGGGGTCGGACTGAAGCTTTCTTT. Protein sequence: CASSPDRGRTEAFF. The gene calls are TRBV7-2 and TRBJ1-1; 8 nucleotides agree with TRBD1. Germline V gene sequence: CDR1 SGHTA, CDR2 FQGNSA. The CDR3 contains 14 residues. V was pared by 5 bases and J by 5 bases, with 7 bases of the junction left unmatched.

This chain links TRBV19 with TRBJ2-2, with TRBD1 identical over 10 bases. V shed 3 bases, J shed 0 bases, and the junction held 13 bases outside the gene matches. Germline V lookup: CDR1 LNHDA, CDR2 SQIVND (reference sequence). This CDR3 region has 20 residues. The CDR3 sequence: CASSMTGGVGGGANTGELFF. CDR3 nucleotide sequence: TGTGCCAGTAGTATGACAGGGGGCGTCGGCGGGGGCGCGAACACCGGGGAGCTGTTTTTT.

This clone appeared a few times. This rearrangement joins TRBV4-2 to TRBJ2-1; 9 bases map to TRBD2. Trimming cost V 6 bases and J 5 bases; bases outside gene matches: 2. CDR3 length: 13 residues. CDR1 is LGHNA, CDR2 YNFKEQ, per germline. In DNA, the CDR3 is TGTGCCAGCAGGCGGGGGGGGGACAATGAGCAGTTCTTC. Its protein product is CASRRGGDNEQFF.